What follows are 19 T cell receptor beta chains derived from one specimen sequenced in a study of CD8+ T cells in alopecia areata. Described treatment: oral pan-JAK inhibitor, 5-10 mg twice daily. Sequencing relied on a cDNA template that was reverse transcribed from extracted RNA. Sequencing was performed with immunoSEQ multiplex PCR; in TCRdb, only in-frame clones are kept and a portion is missing. The repertoire consists of around 86,000 clones, with about two thirds occurring once and the leading ten covering 17%. Here the sequenced sample was CD8+ T cells sorted from blood, taken at approximately week 42, from a patient treated with tofacitinib. The receptor source for this set is a human donor with alopecia areata.

This chain connects TRBV5-8 to TRBJ2-3; a possible D gene is TRBD2 (7 bases). This CDR3 has 17 amino acids. V was pared by 5 bases and J by 1 base, with 20 bases between. CDR1 and CDR2 (germline): SGHTS, YDEGEE. Here the CDR3 reads CASSSEYRGAGTDTQYF. CDR3 bases: TGTGCCAGCAGTTCGGAATATCGGGGGGCCGGCACAGATACGCAGTATTTT.

This clone was counted a few times. The V and J genes are TRBV30 and TRBJ2-7; D is possibly TRBD1 (5 bases). V was trimmed by 0 bases and J by 4 bases, leaving 10 bases between them. From germline, CDR1 is GTSNPN and CDR2 SVGIG (reference sequence). The CDR3 extends over 13 amino acids. CDR3 sequence (DNA): TGTGCCTGGAGTGTCGGCAGGGAATACGAGCAGTACTTC. Residues: CAWSVGREYEQYF.

The chain couples TRBV27 to TRBJ2-1, with D uncertain. Per the germline V gene, CDR1 is MNHEY and CDR2 is SMNVEV (reference sequence). CDR3 length equals 12 residues. V shed 10 bases and J shed 9 bases, with 16 bases lying between them. DNA of the CDR3: TGTGCCACCTTCTCAAAAAGCGTTGAGCAGTTCTTC. Its protein is CATFSKSVEQFF.

This chain uses TRBV14 with TRBJ2-3, with D possibly matching TRBD1 (6 bases). CDR3 length: 16 amino acids. The germline V gene encodes CDR1 SGHDN and CDR2 FVKESK. V was trimmed by 3 bases and J by 0 bases, leaving 13 bases between them. The CDR3 sequence is CASSHNDRSSTDTQYF. The CDR3 DNA is TGTGCCAGCAGCCACAACGACAGGTCCAGCACAGATACGCAGTATTTT.

By sample fraction, this clone is medium-sized. The sample has other DNA sequences that encode this CDR3 too. The rearrangement uses TRBV6-5 and TRBJ2-1; D tentatively fits TRBD1 or TRBD2 (5 bases each). V lost 2 bases, J lost 6 bases, and 11 bases lay in between. This CDR3 has 14 residues. Germline V gene lookup returns CDR1 MNHEY and CDR2 SVGAGI. CDR3 sequence reads: CASSYVGDPNEQFF. As DNA, the CDR3 is TGTGCCAGCAGTTACGTGGGGGACCCCAATGAGCAGTTCTTC.

The chain carries TRBV5-1 and TRBJ1-1, with D perhaps matching TRBD1 (5 bases). Germline values: CDR1 SGHRS, CDR2 YFSETQ. This CDR3 contains 17 residues. Trimming took off 0 bases at V and 0 bases at J, with 15 bases between the two ends. CDR3: CASSLGGRGPLNTEAFF. CDR3 sequence (DNA): TGCGCCAGCAGCTTGGGCGGGAGGGGACCCCTGAACACTGAAGCTTTCTTT.

J is TRBJ2-7 and V is TRBV30, with a tentative D call TRBD1 (5 bases). The CDR3 loop spans 13 amino acids. Trimming shortened V by 0 bases and J by 0 bases, and 6 bases separated the two germline ends. Germline V gene data show CDR1 as GTSNPN and CDR2 as SVGIG (reference sequence). The CDR3 here is CAWSVRGSYEQYF. CDR3 nucleotides: TGTGCCTGGAGTGTAAGGGGCTCCTACGAGCAGTACTTC.

The chain has TRBV7-9 and TRBJ1-1; D unresolved. The V gene's germline CDR1 is SEHNR and CDR2 FQNEAQ (reference sequence). Trimming took 5 bases from V and 10 from J, leaving 14 bases between them. The CDR3 runs 12 residues. The CDR3 region is CASSMEGRRAFF. Here the CDR3 DNA reads TGTGCCAGCAGCATGGAAGGGCGTAGAGCTTTCTTT.

This rearrangement joins TRBV30 to TRBJ1-2, with D tentatively TRBD1 (5 bases). V lost 2 bases and J 8 bases, leaving 15 bases between the germline ends. The CDR3 is made up of 13 amino acids. The germline V gene has CDR1 GTSNPN and CDR2 SVGIG (reference sequence). The CDR3 coding sequence is TGTGCCTGGAGTTCCGGCAGGGCCAGCGGCTACACCTTC. As protein: CAWSSGRASGYTF.

Only a few counts were recorded for this clone. The chain recombines TRBV29-1 with TRBJ1-1, with D unclear. Germline CDR1 reads SQVTM; CDR2 reads ANQGSEA. The CDR3 has 10 amino acids. V was cut by 5 bases and J by 8 bases, with 9 bases left in between. CDR3 residues: CSVTDVEAFF. Written as DNA, the CDR3 is TGCAGCGTTACAGACGTGGAAGCTTTCTTT.

This sequence joins TRBV27 and TRBJ2-5; no firm D call. In germline, CDR1 is MNHEY, CDR2 SMNVEV (reference sequence). This CDR3 region has 11 residues. V was trimmed by 4 bases and J by 5 bases, leaving 5 bases between them. CDR3 protein: CASSSGETQYF. The CDR3 nucleotides read TGTGCCAGCAGTTCTGGCGAGACCCAGTACTTC.

J is TRBJ1-5 and V is TRBV23-1; tentative D call: TRBD1 (5 bases). TRBV23-1 is placed among ORFs of uncertain function. Deletions cut 3 bases from V and 3 bases from J, with 15 bases between. The CDR3 runs to 16 residues. The chain's CDR3 is CASSHTWGTLNQPQHF. CDR3 nucleotides: TGCGCCAGCAGTCACACCTGGGGGACCCTCAATCAGCCCCAGCATTTT.

This chain uses TRBV5-1 with TRBJ1-1; 11 bases align to TRBD1. V lost 5 bases to trimming and J lost 5 bases; unmatched junction nucleotides: 8. Germline-derived CDR1 and CDR2 are SGHRS and YFSETQ. The CDR3 spans 15 residues. CDR3 region: CASSRGQGESTEAFF. The CDR3 DNA reads TGCGCCAGCAGTCGGGGACAGGGGGAGTCTACTGAAGCTTTCTTT.

This chain joins TRBV29-1 and TRBJ2-2; 7 bases match TRBD1. This CDR3 is 15 amino acids long. The ends lost 7 bases at V and 3 bases at J; junction bases unmatched: 11. CDR1 SQVTM and CDR2 ANQGSEA come from the germline V gene. CDR3 residues: CSAATLQGHTGELFF. The CDR3 DNA follows: TGCAGCGCTGCCACCCTACAGGGGCACACCGGGGAGCTGTTTTTT.

This clone was seen a handful of times. CDR3 amino acids: CASSQESRGTDTQYF. In nucleotides, the CDR3 is TGCGCCAGCAGCCAAGAGTCCCGGGGTACAGATACGCAGTATTTT. V and J are TRBV4-1 and TRBJ2-3; the D gene is possibly TRBD2 (5 bases). Germline V gene sequence: CDR1 MGHRA, CDR2 YSYEKL. This CDR3 is built from 15 residues. Between the trimmed V and J ends, which lost 0 bases and 3 bases, there was a span of 10 bases.

This clone occurred once. V and J are TRBV6-1 and TRBJ2-7; D gene uncertain. In germline, CDR1 is MNHNS, CDR2 SASEGT. The CDR3 has 13 residues. The V end lost 1 base, the J end lost 6 bases, and 10 bases lay between the germline ends. The CDR3 DNA follows: TGTGCCAGCAGTGAAGGTAAACGCCTCGAGCAGTACTTC. It specifies CASSEGKRLEQYF.

A single count supports this clone. The V and J genes are TRBV10-3 and TRBJ2-3, with 10 bases that match TRBD2. The CDR3 runs to 19 residues. Looked up from germline, CDR1 is ENHRY and CDR2 is SYGVKD. J was trimmed by 0 bases and V by 3 bases; bases with no gene match: 12. In DNA form, the CDR3 reads TGTGCCATCAGTGAATTAGCGGGGGGTACCTCTAGGAGCACAGATACGCAGTATTTT. Encoded protein: CAISELAGGTSRSTDTQYF.

This chain joins TRBV19 and TRBJ2-3; D may be TRBD1 (6 bases). V lost 2 bases, J lost 1 base, and 7 bases lay in between. Germline V gene sequence: CDR1 LNHDA, CDR2 SQIVND (reference sequence). The CDR3 loop spans 14 amino acids. This chain's CDR3 is CASSISGGTDTQYF. The DNA of the CDR3 is TGTGCCAGTAGTATATCAGGGGGCACAGATACGCAGTATTTT.

The CDR3: CASSHGPGELFF. For the CDR3, the DNA is TGCGCCAGCAGCCACGGCCCCGGGGAGCTGTTTTTT. The chain joins TRBV4-3 to TRBJ2-2; no clear D. Germline CDR1 reads LGHNA; CDR2 reads YSLEER. This CDR3 comprises 12 residues. Trimming took 3 bases from V and 6 from J, leaving 5 bases between them.